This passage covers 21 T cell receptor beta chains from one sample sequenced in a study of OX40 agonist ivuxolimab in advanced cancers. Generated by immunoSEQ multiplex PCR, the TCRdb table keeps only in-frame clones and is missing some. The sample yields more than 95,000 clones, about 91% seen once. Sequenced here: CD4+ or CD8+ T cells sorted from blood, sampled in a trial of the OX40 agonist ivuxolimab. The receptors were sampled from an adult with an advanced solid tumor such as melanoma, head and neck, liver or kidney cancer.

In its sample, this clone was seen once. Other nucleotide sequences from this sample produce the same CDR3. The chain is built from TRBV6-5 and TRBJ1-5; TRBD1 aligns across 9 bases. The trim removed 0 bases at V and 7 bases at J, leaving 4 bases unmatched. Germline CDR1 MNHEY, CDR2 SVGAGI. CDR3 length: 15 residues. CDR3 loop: CASSYSGQGNQPQHF. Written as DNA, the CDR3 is TGTGCCAGCAGTTACTCGGGACAGGGAAACCAGCCCCAGCATTTT.

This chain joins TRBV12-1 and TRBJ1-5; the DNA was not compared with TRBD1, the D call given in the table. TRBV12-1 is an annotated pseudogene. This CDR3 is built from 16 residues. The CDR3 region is CASSFGSQAFNQPQHF. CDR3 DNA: TGTGCCAGCAGCTTTGGGTCTCAGGCTTTCAATCAGCCCCAGCATTTT.

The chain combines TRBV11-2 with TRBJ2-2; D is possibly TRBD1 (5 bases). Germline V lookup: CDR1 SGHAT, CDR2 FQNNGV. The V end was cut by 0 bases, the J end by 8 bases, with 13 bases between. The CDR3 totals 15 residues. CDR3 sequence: CASSLEGRVTGELFF. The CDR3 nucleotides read TGTGCCAGCAGCTTAGAGGGCAGGGTGACGGGGGAGCTGTTTTTT.

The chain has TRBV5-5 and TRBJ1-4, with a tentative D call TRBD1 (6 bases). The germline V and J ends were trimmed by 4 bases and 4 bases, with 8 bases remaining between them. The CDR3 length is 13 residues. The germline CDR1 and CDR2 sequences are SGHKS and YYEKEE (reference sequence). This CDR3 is CASSGTYNEKLFF. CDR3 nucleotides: TGTGCCAGCAGCGGGACATATAATGAAAAACTGTTTTTT.

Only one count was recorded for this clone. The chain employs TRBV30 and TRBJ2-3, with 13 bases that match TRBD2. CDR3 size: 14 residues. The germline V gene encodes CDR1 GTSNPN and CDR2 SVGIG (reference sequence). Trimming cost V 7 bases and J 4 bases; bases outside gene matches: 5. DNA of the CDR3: TGTGCCTACGGACTAGCGGGAGCCTCAGATACGCAGTATTTT. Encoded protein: CAYGLAGASDTQYF.

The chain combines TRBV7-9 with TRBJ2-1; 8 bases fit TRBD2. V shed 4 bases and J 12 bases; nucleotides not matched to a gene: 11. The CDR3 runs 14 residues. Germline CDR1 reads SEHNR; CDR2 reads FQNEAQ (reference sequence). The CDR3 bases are TGTGCCAGCAGCTGGTCCCCGGGACTAGTCCCGCAGTTCTTC. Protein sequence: CASSWSPGLVPQFF. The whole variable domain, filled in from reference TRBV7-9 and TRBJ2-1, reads DTGVSQNPRHKITKRGQNVTFRCDPISEHNRLYWYRQTLGQGPEFLTYFQNEAQLEKSRLLSDRFSAERPKGSFSTLEIQRTEQGDSAMYLCASSWSPGLVPQFFGPGTRLTVL.

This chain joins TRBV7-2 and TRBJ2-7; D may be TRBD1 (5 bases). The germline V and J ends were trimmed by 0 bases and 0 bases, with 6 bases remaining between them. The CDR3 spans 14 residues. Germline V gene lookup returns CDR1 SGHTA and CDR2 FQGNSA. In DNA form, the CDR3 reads TGTGCCAGCAGCTTAGCAGGGGTCTCCTACGAGCAGTACTTC. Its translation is CASSLAGVSYEQYF.

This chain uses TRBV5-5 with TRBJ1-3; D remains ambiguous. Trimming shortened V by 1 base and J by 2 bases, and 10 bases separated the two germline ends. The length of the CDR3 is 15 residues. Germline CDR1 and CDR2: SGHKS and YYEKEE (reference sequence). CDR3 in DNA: TGTGCCAGCAGCTTGTTTTCCGAAACTGGAAACACCATATATTTT. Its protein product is CASSLFSETGNTIYF. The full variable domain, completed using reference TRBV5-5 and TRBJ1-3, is DAGVTQSPTHLIKTRGQQVTLRCSPISGHKSVSWYQQVLGQGPQFIFQYYEKEERGRGNFPDRFSARQFPNYSSELNVNALLLGDSALYLCASSLFSETGNTIYFGEGSWLTVV.

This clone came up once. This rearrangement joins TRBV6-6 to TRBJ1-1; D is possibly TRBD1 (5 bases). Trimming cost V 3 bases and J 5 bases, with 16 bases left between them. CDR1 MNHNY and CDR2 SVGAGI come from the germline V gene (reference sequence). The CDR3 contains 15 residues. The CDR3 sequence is CASSYREGRGTEAFF. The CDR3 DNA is TGTGCCAGCAGTTATCGGGAGGGGAGGGGAACTGAAGCTTTCTTT.

The CDR3 region has the DNA TGTGCCAGCAGTTTAGGGGGTGCGGGAGCAGATAATGAGCAGTTCTTC. Translation gives CASSLGGAGADNEQFF. The chain links TRBV28 to TRBJ2-1, with 7 nucleotides matching TRBD2. The trim removed 2 bases at V and 7 bases at J, leaving 11 bases unmatched. Germline CDR1 and CDR2: MDHEN and SYDVKM. This CDR3 has 16 amino acids.

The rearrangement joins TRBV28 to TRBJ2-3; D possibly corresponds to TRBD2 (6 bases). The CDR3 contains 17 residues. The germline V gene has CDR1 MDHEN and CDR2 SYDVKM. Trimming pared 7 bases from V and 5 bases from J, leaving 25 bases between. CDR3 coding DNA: TGTGCCAGCATCGGCCTTACTCGGGGGTCCGTGTTAGATACGCAGTATTTT. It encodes CASIGLTRGSVLDTQYF.

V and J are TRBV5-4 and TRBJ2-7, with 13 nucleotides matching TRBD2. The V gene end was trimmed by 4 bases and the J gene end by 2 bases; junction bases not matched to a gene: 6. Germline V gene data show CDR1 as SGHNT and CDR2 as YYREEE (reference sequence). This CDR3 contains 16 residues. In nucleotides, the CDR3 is TGTGCCAGCAGCCTGGGACTAGCGGGACCGGCCTACGAGCAGTACTTC. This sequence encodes CASSLGLAGPAYEQYF.

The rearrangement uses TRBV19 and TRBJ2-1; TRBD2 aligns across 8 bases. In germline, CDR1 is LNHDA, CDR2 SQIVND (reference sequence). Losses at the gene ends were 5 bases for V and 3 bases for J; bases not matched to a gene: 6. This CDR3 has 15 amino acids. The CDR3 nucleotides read TGTGCCAGTAGTGTACAACTAGCGGACTACAATGAGCAGTTCTTC. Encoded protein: CASSVQLADYNEQFF. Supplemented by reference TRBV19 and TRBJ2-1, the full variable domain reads DGGITQSPKYLFRKEGQNVTLSCEQNLNHDAMYWYRQDPGQGLRLIYYSQIVNDFQKGDIAEGYSVSREKKESFPLTVTSAQKNPTAFYLCASSVQLADYNEQFFGPGTRLTVL.

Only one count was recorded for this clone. The CDR3 DNA reads TGCAGTGCTAGAGGAGATGGGCCCCAGTACTTC. Protein product: CSARGDGPQYF. This chain uses TRBV20-1 with TRBJ2-5; D not resolved. The V gene lost 1 base and the J gene lost 9 bases, with 9 bases spanning the gap. This CDR3 comprises 11 residues. Germline V gene sequence: CDR1 DFQATT, CDR2 SNEGSKA (reference sequence).

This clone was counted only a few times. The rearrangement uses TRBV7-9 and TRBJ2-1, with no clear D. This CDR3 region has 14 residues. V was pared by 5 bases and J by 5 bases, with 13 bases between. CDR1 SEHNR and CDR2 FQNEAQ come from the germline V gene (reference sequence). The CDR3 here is CASSHTRRDNEQFF. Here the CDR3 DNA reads TGTGCCAGCAGCCATACTCGAAGGGACAATGAGCAGTTCTTC.

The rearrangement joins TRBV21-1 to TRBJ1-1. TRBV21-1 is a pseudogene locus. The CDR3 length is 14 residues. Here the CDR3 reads CASSKALVNTEAFF. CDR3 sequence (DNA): TGTGCCAGCAGCAAAGCGCTGGTGAACACTGAAGCTTTCTTT.

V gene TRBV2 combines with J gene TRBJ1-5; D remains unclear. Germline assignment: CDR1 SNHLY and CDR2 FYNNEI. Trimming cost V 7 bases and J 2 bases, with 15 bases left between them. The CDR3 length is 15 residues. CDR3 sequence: CASTLGGLGNQPQHF. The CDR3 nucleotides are TGTGCCAGCACCCTCGGAGGGTTGGGCAATCAGCCCCAGCATTTT.

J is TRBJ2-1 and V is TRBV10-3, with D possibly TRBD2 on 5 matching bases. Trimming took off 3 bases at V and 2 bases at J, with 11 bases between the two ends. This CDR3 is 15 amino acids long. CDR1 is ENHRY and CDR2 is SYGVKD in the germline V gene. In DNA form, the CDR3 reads TGTGCCATCAGTGATTACAGCGGAGCCTACAATGAGCAGTTCTTC. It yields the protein CAISDYSGAYNEQFF.

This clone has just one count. In DNA form, the CDR3 reads TGTGCCATCAGTGAGGTAGGGACTAACAATGAGCAGTTCTTC. Translating gives CAISEVGTNNEQFF. The chain employs TRBV10-3 and TRBJ2-1; TRBD2 matches at 7 bases. Germline CDR1 reads ENHRY; CDR2 reads SYGVKD. The trim removed 2 bases at V and 5 bases at J, leaving 3 bases unmatched. The CDR3 has 14 residues.

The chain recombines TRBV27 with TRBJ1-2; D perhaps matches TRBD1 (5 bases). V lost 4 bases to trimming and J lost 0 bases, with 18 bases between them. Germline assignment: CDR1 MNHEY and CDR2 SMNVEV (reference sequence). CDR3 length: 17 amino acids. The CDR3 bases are TGTGCCAGCAGTTCAACCGACAGAGGGCGAGCTAACTATGGCTACACCTTC. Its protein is CASSSTDRGRANYGYTF.

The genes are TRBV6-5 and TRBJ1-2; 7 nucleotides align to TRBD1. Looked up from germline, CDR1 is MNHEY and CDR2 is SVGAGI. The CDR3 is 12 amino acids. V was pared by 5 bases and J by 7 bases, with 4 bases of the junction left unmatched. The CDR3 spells CASSDRVGGYTF. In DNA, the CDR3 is TGTGCCAGCAGTGACAGGGTGGGTGGCTACACCTTC.